This T cell receptor (beta chain) was observed in a study of T cell responses to AZD1222 COVID-19 vaccine (dated by TCRdb to the early 2020s). At the level of the whole study: AZD1222 recipients given second doses at about 4 weeks or at about 12 weeks were pooled, since spike-specific TCR depth and breadth were not found to differ between the two schedules. TCR sequencing covered approximately 230 trial participants: 207 given two doses of AZD1222 and around 26 given two doses of MenACWY control vaccine. Trial participants were enrolled into age subgroups of 18-55, 56-69 and 70-plus years, which contained 148, 28 and 57 TCR-sequenced participants, respectively. General study outcomes and caveats: In the small 56-69-year group, the increase in depth fell short of significance, most likely because of low power. Vaccine-associated CD4 TCRs spanned the whole spike protein, with dominant responses in regions 160-218 and 743-854. Because no samples from the day 14 peak response were available, repertoires could be characterized only after the peak T cell response. Epitopes outside the regions mutated in the B.1.351 and B.1.1.7 variants were reportedly recognized by nearly half of the unique spike-specific TCRs. Spike-specific TCR breadth and depth rose significantly after two AZD1222 doses compared with day 0 and with MenACWY recipients. Only six AZD1222 recipients were SARS-CoV-2 seropositive at baseline, limiting conclusions about previously exposed vaccinees. Most participants were white British and females outnumbered males, and the authors suggested that clonal diversity may have been underestimated.

Ends trimmed: V by 1 base, J by 4 bases; bases unmatched to a gene: 6. The CDR3 covers 15 residues, taking in both the cysteine and the phenylalanine. Only the CDR3 portion is preserved as DNA: 45 bases, with reading frame beginning at the first base. CDR1 and CDR2 (SGHRS, YFSETQ) derive from the germline V gene. The CDR3 regions of human TCRbeta chains were subjected to immunosequencing. In the authors' own workflow: Repertoire TCRs were checked for matches against a reference library of SARS-CoV-2-specific TCRs that had been generated using the MIRA antigen-specificity platform. Breadth was defined as the fraction of unique TCRs that were SARS-CoV-2-associated. Depth was defined as the fraction of total T cells that were SARS-CoV-2-associated. Using the MIRA data, each spike-specific TCR was assigned both to the spike region to which the TCR was reactive and to a CD4 or CD8 class. Log10-transformed breadth and depth values were compared by one-way ANOVA with Sidak's multiple comparisons tests. In TCRdb, the immuneACCESS table is reduced to in-frame sequences with V and J assigned. These tables do not hold every clone; where another copy was compared, an unresolved V gene accounts for under half, and the others remain unexplained. The V and J calls and clone size were taken over from that table, and D and trimming were inferred from the DNA. Across this sample there are around 100,000 clones, with about 87% seen only once. Of the sample, roughly 1.8% falls within the top ten clones.

Turning to this clone: It lacks a known antigen. The sample holds no much larger clone one base away, and base qualities are not on file.

Read against the paper, the sample's time point label means: baseline before first vaccination. Samples from vaccinated people were obtained from the UK trials COV001 and COV002, which included a single-blind randomized controlled phase 2/3 trial of AZD1222 (ChAdOx1 nCoV-19) in healthy adults. For TCRbeta chain sequencing, PBMC samples from trial participants were taken at day 0 and at day 28 after the second dose. This receptor was taken from an adult in good health. The source material was peripheral blood, sampled on day 0 of AZD1222 vaccination. The rearranged chain carries TRBV5-1 and TRBJ2-7, and 9 bases in between align with TRBD2. The nucleotide sequence reads TGCGCCAGCAGCTTGTCGACTAGCGGCCCTTACGAGCAGTACTTC. It is translated as CASSLSTSGPYEQYF.